This is a list of T cell receptor beta chains from one sample in a study of blood T cell repertoires in COVID-19. Assay: immunoSEQ multiplex PCR; the TCRdb copy retains only in-frame clones and omits some. The repertoire consists of roughly 200,000 clones, with 87% occurring once and the leading ten covering 10%. Sequences were obtained from PBMCs or T cells enriched from blood (not recorded which). These receptors all come from a man between 18 and 35 years old with acute COVID-19. The conserved cysteine and the conserved F or W are not part of the CDR3 here. The order of the fields is clone size, V gene, CDR3 protein. Some rows have no size entry. The others give once, few or many, or a class for an expanded clone.

-,TRBV11-2,ASSLGLGGRTDTQY
-,TRBV28,ASSFLSGGTYEQY
few,TRBV6-1,ASSELTGTAPIGPQH
-,TRBV13,ASSRGGDKNIQY
-,TRBV4-1,ASSQRGLNTGELF
-,TRBV20-1,SASGGGGEQY
-,TRBV11-1,ASSQRLAGAVEQY
-,TRBV18,ASLRQGMGNTGELF
once,TRBV7-2,ASSQQGAEAF
-,TRBV27,ASSGLAGNTDTQY
-,TRBV19,ASSKDRSVGELF
-,TRBV28,ASSLGGQGKIHSNQPQH
-,TRBV30,AWGSPAGGNQPQH
once,TRBV20-1,SASEHRDTSYEQY
once,TRBV10-1,ASSSDPGNSYNEQF
-,TRBV10-3,ATRRTVGTSGRTGELF
-,TRBV27,ASTSGQFYEQY
-,TRBV27,ASSLQRTGELF
-,TRBV25-1,ATSPLYNEQF
once,TRBV7-2,ASSLDRNSPLH
-,TRBV18,ASSPGTISYEQY
-,TRBV5-1,ASSSLAGEDTQY
-,TRBV29-1,SALHYGYT
once,TRBV7-3,ASSLIGGLAGSGSYNEQF
-,TRBV4-1,ASSPRTATQETQY
-,TRBV9,ASSEHTGDEQY
-,TRBV19,ASSIGQPYGYT
-,TRBV25-1,ASSSSGYSTSNTGELF
-,TRBV4-3,ASSQELTDSSYEQY
-,TRBV27,ASNEEGGRAQRIYEQY
-,TRBV27,ASNYGSTGELF
-,TRBV9,ASSPRNTGELF
-,TRBV28,ASSPPKPARGSPLH
-,TRBV14,ASSPQWGAVNTEAF
once,TRBV4-1,ASSQEPSGIQETQY
once,TRBV4-2,ASSQSGEVRIYNEQF
-,TRBV12-3/TRBV12-4,ASRRTENQPQH
-,TRBV12-3/TRBV12-4,ASSADRNYGYT
-,TRBV10-3,ATRGGADYGYT
-,TRBV30,AWTAGTGSPLH
-,TRBV4-3,ASSRGTSGTYNEQF
-,TRBV7-2,ASSVVAAGGDEQF
-,TRBV10-1,ASSSGTSVNEQF
-,TRBV9,ASTNPRGLAGGDNEQF
-,TRBV5-1,ASSQVQGFDGYT
-,TRBV24-1,ATSDRSGTHYNEQF
-,TRBV6-5,ASSRQGSGEQF
-,TRBV11-2,ASSLRTSGQETQY
once,TRBV28,ASSLTQGAGEQY
-,TRBV3-1/TRBV3-2,ASSQDTGPGNIQY
-,TRBV4-3,ASSQDFAGPSGLSYEQY
once,TRBV5-6,ASSLRGVGREAKRAEQY
-,TRBV28,ASKRVAGKGNEQF
-,TRBV5-4,ASSLGQGGSPLH
-,TRBV30,AWNPPGTGNEKLF
once,TRBV2,ASLTSGYNEQF